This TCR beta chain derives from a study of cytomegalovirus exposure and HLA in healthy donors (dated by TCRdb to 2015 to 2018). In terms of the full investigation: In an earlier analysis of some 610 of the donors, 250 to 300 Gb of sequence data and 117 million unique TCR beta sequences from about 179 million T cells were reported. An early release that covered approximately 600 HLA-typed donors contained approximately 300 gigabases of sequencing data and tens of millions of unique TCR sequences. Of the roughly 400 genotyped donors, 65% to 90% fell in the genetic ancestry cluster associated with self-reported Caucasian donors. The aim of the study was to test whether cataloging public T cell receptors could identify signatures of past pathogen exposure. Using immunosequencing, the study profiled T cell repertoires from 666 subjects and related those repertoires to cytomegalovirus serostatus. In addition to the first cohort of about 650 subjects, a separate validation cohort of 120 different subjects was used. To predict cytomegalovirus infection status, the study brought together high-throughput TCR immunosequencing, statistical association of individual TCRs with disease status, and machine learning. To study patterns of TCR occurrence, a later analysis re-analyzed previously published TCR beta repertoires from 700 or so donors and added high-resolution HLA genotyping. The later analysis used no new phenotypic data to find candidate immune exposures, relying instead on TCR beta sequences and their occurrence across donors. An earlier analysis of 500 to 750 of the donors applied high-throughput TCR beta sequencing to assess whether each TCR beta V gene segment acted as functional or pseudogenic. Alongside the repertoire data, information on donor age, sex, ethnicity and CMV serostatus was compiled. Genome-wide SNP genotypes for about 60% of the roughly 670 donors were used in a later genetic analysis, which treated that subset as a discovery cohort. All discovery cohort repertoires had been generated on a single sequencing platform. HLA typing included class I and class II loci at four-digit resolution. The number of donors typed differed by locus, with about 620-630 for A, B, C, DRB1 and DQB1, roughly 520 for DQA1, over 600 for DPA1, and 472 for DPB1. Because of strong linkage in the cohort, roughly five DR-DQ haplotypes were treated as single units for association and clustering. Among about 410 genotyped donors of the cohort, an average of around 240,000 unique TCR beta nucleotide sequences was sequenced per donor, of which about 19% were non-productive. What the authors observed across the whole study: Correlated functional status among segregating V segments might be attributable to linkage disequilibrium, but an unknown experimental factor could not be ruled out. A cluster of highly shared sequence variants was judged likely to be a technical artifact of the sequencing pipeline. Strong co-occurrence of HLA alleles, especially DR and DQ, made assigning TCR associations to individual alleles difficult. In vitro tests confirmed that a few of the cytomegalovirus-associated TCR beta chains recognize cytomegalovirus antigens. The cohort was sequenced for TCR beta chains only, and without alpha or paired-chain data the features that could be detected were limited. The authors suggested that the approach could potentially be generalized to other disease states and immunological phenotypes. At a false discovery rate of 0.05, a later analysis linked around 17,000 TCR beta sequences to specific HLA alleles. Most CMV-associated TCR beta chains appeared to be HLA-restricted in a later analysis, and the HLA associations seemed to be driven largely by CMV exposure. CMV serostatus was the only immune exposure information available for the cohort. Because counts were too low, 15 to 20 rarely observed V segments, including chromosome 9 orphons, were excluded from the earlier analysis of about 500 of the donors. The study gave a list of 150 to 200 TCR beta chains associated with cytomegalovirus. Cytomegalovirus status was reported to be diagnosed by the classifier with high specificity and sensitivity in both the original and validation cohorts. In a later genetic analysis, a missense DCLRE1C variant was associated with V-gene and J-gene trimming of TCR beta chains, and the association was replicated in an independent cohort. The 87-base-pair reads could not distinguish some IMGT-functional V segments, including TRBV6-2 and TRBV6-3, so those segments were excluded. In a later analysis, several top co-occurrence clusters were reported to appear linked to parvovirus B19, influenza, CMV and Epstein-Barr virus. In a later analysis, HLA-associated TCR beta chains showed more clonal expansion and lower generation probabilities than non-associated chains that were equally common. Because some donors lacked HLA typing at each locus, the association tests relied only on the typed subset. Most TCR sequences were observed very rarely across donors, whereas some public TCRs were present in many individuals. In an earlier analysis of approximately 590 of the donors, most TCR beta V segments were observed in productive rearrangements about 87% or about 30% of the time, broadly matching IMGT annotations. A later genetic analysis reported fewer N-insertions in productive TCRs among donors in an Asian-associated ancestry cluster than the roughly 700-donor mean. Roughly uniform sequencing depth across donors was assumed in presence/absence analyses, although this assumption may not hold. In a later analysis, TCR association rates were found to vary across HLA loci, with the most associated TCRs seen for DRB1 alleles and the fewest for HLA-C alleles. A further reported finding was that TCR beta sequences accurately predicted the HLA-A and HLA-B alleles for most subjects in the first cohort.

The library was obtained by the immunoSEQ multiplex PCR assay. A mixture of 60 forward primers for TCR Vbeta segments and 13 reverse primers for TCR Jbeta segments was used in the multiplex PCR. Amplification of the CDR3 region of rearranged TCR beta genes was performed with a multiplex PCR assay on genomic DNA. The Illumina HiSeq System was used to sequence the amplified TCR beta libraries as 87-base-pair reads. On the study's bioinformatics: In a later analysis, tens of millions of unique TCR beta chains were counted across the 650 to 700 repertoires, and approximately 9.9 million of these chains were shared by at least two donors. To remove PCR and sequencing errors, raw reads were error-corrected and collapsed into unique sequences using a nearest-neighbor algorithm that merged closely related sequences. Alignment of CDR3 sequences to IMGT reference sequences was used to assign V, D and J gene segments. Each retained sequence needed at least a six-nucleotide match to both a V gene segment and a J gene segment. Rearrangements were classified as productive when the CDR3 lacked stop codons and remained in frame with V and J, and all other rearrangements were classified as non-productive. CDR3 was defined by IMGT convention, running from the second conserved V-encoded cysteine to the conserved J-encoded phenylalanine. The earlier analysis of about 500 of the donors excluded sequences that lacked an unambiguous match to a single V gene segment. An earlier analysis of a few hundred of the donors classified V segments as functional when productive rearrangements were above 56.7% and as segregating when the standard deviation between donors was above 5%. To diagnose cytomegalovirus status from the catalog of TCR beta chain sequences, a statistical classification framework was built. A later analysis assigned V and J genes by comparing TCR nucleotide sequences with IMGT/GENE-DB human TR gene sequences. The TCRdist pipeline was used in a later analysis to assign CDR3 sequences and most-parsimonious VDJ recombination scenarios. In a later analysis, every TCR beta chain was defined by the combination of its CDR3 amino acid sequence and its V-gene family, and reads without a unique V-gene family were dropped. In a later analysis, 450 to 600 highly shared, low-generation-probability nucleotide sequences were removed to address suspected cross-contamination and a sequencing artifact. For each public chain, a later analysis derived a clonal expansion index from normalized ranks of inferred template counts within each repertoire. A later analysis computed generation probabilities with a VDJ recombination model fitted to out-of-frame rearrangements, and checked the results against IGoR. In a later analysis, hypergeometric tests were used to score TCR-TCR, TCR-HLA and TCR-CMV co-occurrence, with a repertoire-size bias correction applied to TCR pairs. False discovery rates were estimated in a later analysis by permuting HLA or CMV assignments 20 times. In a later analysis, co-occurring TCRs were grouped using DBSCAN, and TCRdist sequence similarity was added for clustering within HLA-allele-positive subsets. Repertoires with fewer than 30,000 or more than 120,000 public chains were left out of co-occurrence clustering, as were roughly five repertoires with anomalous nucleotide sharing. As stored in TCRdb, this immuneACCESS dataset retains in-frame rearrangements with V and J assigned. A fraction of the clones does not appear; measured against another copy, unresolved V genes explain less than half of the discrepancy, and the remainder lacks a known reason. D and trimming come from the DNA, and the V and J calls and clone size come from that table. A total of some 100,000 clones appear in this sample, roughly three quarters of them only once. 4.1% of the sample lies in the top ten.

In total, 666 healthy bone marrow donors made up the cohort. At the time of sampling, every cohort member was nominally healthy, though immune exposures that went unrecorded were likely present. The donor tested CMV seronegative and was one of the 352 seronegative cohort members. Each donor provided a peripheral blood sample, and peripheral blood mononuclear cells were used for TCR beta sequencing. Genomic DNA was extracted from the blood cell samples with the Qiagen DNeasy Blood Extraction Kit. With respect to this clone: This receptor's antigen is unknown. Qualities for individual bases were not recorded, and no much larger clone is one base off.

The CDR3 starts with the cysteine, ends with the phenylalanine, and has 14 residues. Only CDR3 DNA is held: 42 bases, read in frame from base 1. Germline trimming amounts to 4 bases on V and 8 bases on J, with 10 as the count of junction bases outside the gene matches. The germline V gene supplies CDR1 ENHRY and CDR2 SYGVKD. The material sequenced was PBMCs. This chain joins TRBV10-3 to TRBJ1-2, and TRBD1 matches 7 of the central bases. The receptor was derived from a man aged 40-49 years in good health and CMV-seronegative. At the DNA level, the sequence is TGTGCCATCAGTGGCGCCGGCACAGGGGACGGCTACACCTTC. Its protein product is CAISGAGTGDGYTF.